The 30 T cell receptor beta chains presented below share a single source sample, sequenced in a study of T cells in Graves' hyperthyroidism and ophthalmopathy. Authors of the study amplified TCR beta CDR3 regions from RNA transcripts. Primed by the HTBI set, a first-round RT-PCR was run on the TCR CDR3. TCRdb fed the multiplex PCR reads into MiXCR, producing one record per CDR3 protein. The data show about 420,000 distinct CDR3 sequences, around 16% seen once. Material for sequencing was blood. These receptors originate from a young woman with Graves' hyperthyroidism.

V is TRBV20-1 and J is TRBJ1-4; 7 nucleotides line up with TRBD1. The CDR3 contains 16 residues. Germline trimming cut 0 bases from V and 0 bases from J; bases unmatched to any gene: 4. Germline loops: CDR1 DFQATT, CDR2 SNEGSKA (reference sequence). CDR3 loop: CSARDPGQSTNEKLFF. Written as DNA, the CDR3 is TGCAGTGCTAGAGATCCGGGACAGTCAACTAATGAAAAACTGTTTTTT.

This clonotype was recorded at least ten times. The chain links TRBV29-1 to TRBJ2-7, with D perhaps given as TRBD1 or TRBD2 (5 bases each). The V gene lost 6 bases and the J gene lost 6 bases, with 15 bases spanning the gap. The CDR3 consists of 12 residues. Germline V gives CDR1 SQVTM, CDR2 ANQGSEA. For the CDR3, the DNA is TGCAGCGTCCTAGGGGCGGCGGGCGAGCAGTACTTC. It is translated as CSVLGAAGEQYF.

This clonotype was seen many times. The gene calls are TRBV20-1 and TRBJ2-1, with 9 bases that match TRBD1. Germline-derived CDR1 and CDR2 are DFQATT and SNEGSKA (reference sequence). The CDR3 covers 15 residues. With V trimmed by 0 bases and J by 4 bases, 4 bases remained unmatched. CDR3 amino acids: CSARDVGTGYNEQFF. CDR3 DNA: TGCAGTGCTAGAGATGTCGGGACAGGGTACAATGAGCAGTTCTTC.

The chain links TRBV25-1 to TRBJ2-5; 8 bases line up with TRBD1. V shed 4 bases, J shed 5 bases, and the junction held 3 bases outside the gene matches. CDR3 length: 13 residues. Per germline, CDR1 MGHDK and CDR2 SYGVNS. The CDR3 sequence is CASSGYRGETQYF. In nucleotides, the CDR3 is TGTGCCAGCAGTGGTTACAGGGGGGAGACCCAGTACTTC.

This clonotype was observed at least ten times. This chain uses TRBV20-1 with TRBJ1-5, with D hard to call. The CDR3 has 12 residues. V was shortened by 4 bases and J by 7 bases, with 11 bases between the two germline ends. Germline values: CDR1 DFQATT, CDR2 SNEGSKA (reference sequence). This CDR3 reads CSATLPGQPQHF. The CDR3 DNA reads TGCAGTGCTACCCTTCCAGGCCAGCCCCAGCATTTT.

As for this clonotype: A read error may be the cause here, since a much bigger clone is one base away. The rearrangement links TRBV9 to TRBJ1-4; D unresolved. This CDR3 has 12 amino acids. Germline V gives CDR1 SGDLS, CDR2 YYNGEE. The CDR3 DNA follows: TGTGCCAGCAGCGCCCCCGGTGAAAAACTGCTTTTT. Residues: CASSAPGEKLLF.

This clonotype came up once. The chain recombines TRBV11-2 with TRBJ2-5; D is perhaps TRBD1 (6 bases). The germline CDR1 and CDR2 sequences are SGHAT and FQNNGV. V lost 1 base, J lost 5 bases, and 14 bases lay in between. This CDR3 comprises 15 residues. The CDR3 nucleotides are TGTGCCAGCAGCTTAGTGGGCAGGGGCTTCGAGACCCAGTACTTC. Its translation: CASSLVGRGFETQYF.

This clonotype was counted ten times or more. CDR3 in DNA: TGCGCCAGCAGCTTTATGCAGGGGGCTTACACCGGGGAGCTGTTTTTT. It yields the protein CASSFMQGAYTGELFF. V gene TRBV5-1 combines with J gene TRBJ2-2; 8 nucleotides line up with TRBD1. The J segment lost 3 bases and the V segment lost 2 bases, leaving 6 bases of the junction unmatched. The CDR3 has 16 amino acids. From germline, CDR1 is SGHRS and CDR2 YFSETQ.

This clonotype was picked up a small number of times. This rearrangement joins TRBV10-3 to TRBJ2-5, with D possibly TRBD1 on 5 matching bases. The CDR3 runs to 15 residues. Trimming stripped 0 bases from V and 6 bases from J, with 14 bases between. Germline CDR1 reads ENHRY; CDR2 reads SYGVKD. CDR3 DNA: TGTGCCATCAGTGAGTCCCCAGGGCGGCAAAAGACCCAGTACTTC. Residues: CAISESPGRQKTQYF.

On this clonotype: A much larger clone lies one base from this, so it may be a read error. The rearrangement uses TRBV3-1 and TRBJ1-4; D may be TRBD1 (6 bases). V lost 1 base and J 4 bases, leaving 13 bases between the germline ends. Germline V CDR1 and CDR2: LGHDT, YNNKEL (reference sequence). The CDR3 has 16 amino acids. The CDR3 loop is CASSQVVTGINEKLFF. CDR3 sequence (DNA): TGTGCCAGCAGCCAAGTAGTTACAGGGATTAATGAAAAACTGTTTTTT.

This clonotype was seen ten or more times. The chain is built from TRBV6-1 and TRBJ2-1; 11 bases map to TRBD2. The trim removed 0 bases at V and 7 bases at J, leaving 8 bases unmatched. The CDR3 extends over 17 amino acids. The V gene's germline CDR1 is MNHNS and CDR2 SASEGT. The CDR3 loop is CASSEAVAGGLINEQFF. The CDR3 DNA reads as TGTGCCAGCAGTGAAGCCGTAGCGGGAGGGTTAATAAATGAGCAGTTCTTC.

The chain carries TRBV28 and TRBJ2-7; 7 positions match TRBD1. CDR1 and CDR2 from the germline V gene are MDHEN and SYDVKM. V lost 4 bases, J lost 4 bases, and 10 bases stayed unmatched. The CDR3 has 15 residues. The CDR3 spells CASSSQTGFSYEQYF. CDR3 nucleotide sequence: TGTGCCAGCAGTTCCCAGACAGGGTTCTCGTACGAGCAGTACTTC.

The V call is TRBV29-1, the J call TRBJ1-2, with D possibly TRBD1 on 5 matching bases. There are 14 residues in the CDR3. With 3 bases removed from V and 2 bases from J, the gap between germline ends came to 13 bases. The germline CDR1 and CDR2 sequences are SQVTM and ANQGSEA. The CDR3 bases are TGCAGCGTTGATGGGGCCCGGAGGAACTATGGCTACACCTTC. Translation: CSVDGARRNYGYTF.

In this sample, this clonotype turned up many times. V is TRBV6-2 or TRBV6-3 and J is TRBJ2-3; D is possibly TRBD1 or TRBD2 (5 bases each). Germline V CDR1 and CDR2: MNHEY, SVGEGT. The CDR3 covers 11 residues. V was pared by 4 bases and J by 8 bases, with 7 bases between. This CDR3 is CASSLGTTQYF. CDR3 nucleotides: TGTGCCAGCAGTTTAGGGACTACGCAGTATTTT.

This clonotype has at least ten counts. This chain links TRBV19 with TRBJ1-5; 8 nucleotides align to TRBD1. This CDR3 is built from 14 residues. The trim removed 5 bases at V and 2 bases at J, leaving 2 bases unmatched. The germline CDR1 and CDR2 sequences are LNHDA and SQIVND (reference sequence). CDR3 DNA: TGTGCCAGTAGTCAGACAGGGGGCAATCAGCCCCAGCATTTT. This gives the protein CASSQTGGNQPQHF.

This clonotype was recorded at least ten times. The chain has TRBV19 and TRBJ2-1, with 9 nucleotides matching TRBD1. The CDR3 spans 13 residues. Germline-derived CDR1 and CDR2 are LNHDA and SQIVND (reference sequence). The V and J ends lost 4 bases and 9 bases, in that order; junction bases with no gene match: 4. The DNA of the CDR3 is TGTGCCAGTAGTAGGGGACAGGGTCCTGAGCAGTTCTTC. Its translation is CASSRGQGPEQFF.

This clonotype appeared many times. V and J are TRBV7-3 and TRBJ2-7; weak D call: TRBD1 (6 bases). The germline V and J ends were trimmed by 2 bases and 3 bases, with 14 bases remaining between them. The CDR3 has 15 residues. Germline lookup yields CDR1 SGHTA and CDR2 FQGTGA. The CDR3 DNA reads TGTGCCAGCAGCTTATCGAGGACAGAGCACTACGAGCAGTACTTC. Its translation: CASSLSRTEHYEQYF.

This clonotype was found many times. The V and J genes are TRBV5-1 and TRBJ2-2, with a possible D match to TRBD2 (6 bases). In germline, CDR1 is SGHRS, CDR2 YFSETQ. V gave up 4 bases and J gave up 7 bases, with 17 bases separating them. The CDR3 contains 15 residues. The CDR3 loop is CASSQLTAGSGELFF. CDR3 DNA sequence: TGCGCCAGCAGCCAATTAACCGCGGGAAGCGGGGAGCTGTTTTTT. The full variable domain, rest sourced from reference TRBV5-1 and TRBJ2-2, is KAGVTQTPRYLIKTRGQQVTLSCSPISGHRSVSWYQQTPGQGLQFLFEYFSETQRNKGNFPGRFSGRQFSNSRSEMNVSTLELGDSALYLCASSQLTAGSGELFFGEGSRLTVL.

This clonotype has ten or more counts. The chain carries TRBV4-1 and TRBJ2-5; tentative D call: TRBD1 (6 bases). Trimming shortened V by 3 bases and J by 5 bases, and 16 bases separated the two germline ends. CDR1 is MGHRA, CDR2 YSYEKL, per germline. This CDR3 contains 15 residues. The CDR3 DNA follows: TGCGCCAGCAGCCACCCGGACAGTAGGGGCGAGACCCAGTACTTC. It yields the protein CASSHPDSRGETQYF.

This rearrangement joins TRBV11-3 to TRBJ2-1, with TRBD2 matching over 9 bases. This CDR3 contains 16 residues. CDR1 SGHNT and CDR2 YENEEA come from the germline V gene. V was clipped by 4 bases and J by 4 bases; unmatched bases: 8. CDR3 coding DNA: TGTGCCAGCAGCTCCCGGACTAGCGCCACGTACAATGAGCAGTTCTTC. As protein: CASSSRTSATYNEQFF.

This clonotype came up many times. The junction and the germline gene differ at one end; a read error may be behind it. The chain carries TRBV7-7 and TRBJ2-3; D is ambiguous. This CDR3 is 13 amino acids long. CDR1 and CDR2 from the germline V gene are SSHAT and FNYEAQ (reference sequence). In nucleotides, the CDR3 is TGTGCTAGCAGCGCCGAACCCACAGATACGCAGTATTTT. Amino acid sequence: CASSAEPTDTQYF.

In the case of this clonotype: Just one base apart from a much larger clone, this may be a read error. The chain recombines TRBV18 with TRBJ2-3, with D perhaps matching TRBD1 (5 bases). This CDR3 contains 13 residues. The germline V gene has CDR1 KGHSH and CDR2 LQKENI. CDR3 DNA: TGTGCCAGCTCCCCTCGACAGCCGGATACGCGGTATTTT. As protein: CASSPRQPDTRYF.

Many counts were recorded for this clonotype. The rearrangement links TRBV27 to TRBJ2-7; 7 bases line up with TRBD1. Germline CDR1 is MNHEY and CDR2 is SMNVEV (reference sequence). The CDR3 spans 14 residues. V was pared by 5 bases and J by 7 bases, with 11 bases of the junction left unmatched. CDR3 in DNA: TGTGCCAGCAGTGACCGTAGACAGGGATGGGAGCAGTACTTC. Amino acids: CASSDRRQGWEQYF.

A few counts support this clonotype. The DNA of the CDR3 is TGCGCCAGCAGCCAAGATGAATTCAGGGGCTTGGATACGCAGTATTTT. The encoded protein is CASSQDEFRGLDTQYF. This rearrangement joins TRBV4-1 to TRBJ2-3; D may be TRBD1 (6 bases). The CDR3 runs 16 residues. V lost 0 bases and J lost 6, with 16 bases in between. Per the germline V gene, CDR1 is MGHRA and CDR2 is YSYEKL.

At least ten counts were recorded for this clonotype. The CDR3 is CASSYPEAAYGYTF. The CDR3 DNA reads TGTGCCAGCAGTTATCCCGAAGCAGCGTATGGCTACACCTTC. This chain uses TRBV2 with TRBJ1-2; no firm D call. The CDR3 has 14 amino acids. Deletions cut 5 bases from V and 5 bases from J, with 15 bases between. CDR1 is SNHLY and CDR2 is FYNNEI in the germline V gene.

This clonotype was counted many times. V and J are TRBV6-1 and TRBJ2-7; 8 bases map to TRBD2. The CDR3 contains 15 residues. V was pared by 8 bases and J by 2 bases, with 11 bases of the junction left unmatched. The germline gives CDR1 MNHNS, CDR2 SASEGT. CDR3 amino acids: CASSKTSGQPYEQYF. The CDR3 DNA reads TGTGCCAGCTCGAAAACTAGCGGTCAACCCTACGAGCAGTACTTC.

In its sample, this clonotype was seen many times. The junction differs from germline at one of its ends, possibly a read error. V usage is TRBV7-7 and J usage is TRBJ2-1, with 10 bases fitting TRBD2. Germline V gives CDR1 SSHAT, CDR2 FNYEAQ (reference sequence). The CDR3 totals 15 residues. The CDR3, as DNA: TGTGCTAGCAGCTTGGGGACTAGCGACATAAATGAGCAGTTCTTC. Translating gives CASSLGTSDINEQFF.

Ten or more counts support this clonotype. This chain uses TRBV6-1 with TRBJ2-5; D is tentatively TRBD1 or TRBD2 (5 bases each). The CDR3 sequence is 15 residues long. Trimming removed 5 bases at V and 5 bases at J, with 18 bases between. The germline gives CDR1 MNHNS, CDR2 SASEGT. In DNA, the CDR3 is TGTGCCAGCAGTCCGTCACGGGGCCGCGGGGAGACCCAGTACTTC. This codes for CASSPSRGRGETQYF.

This clonotype was counted at least ten times. V usage is TRBV12-3 or TRBV12-4 and J usage is TRBJ1-5; 7 bases map to TRBD1. The CDR3 sequence is 17 residues long. The junction had 9 bases not matched to a gene; V was cut back by 2 bases and J by 2 bases. CDR3 in amino acids: CASSLNSGGYGNQPQHF. The CDR3 DNA follows: TGTGCCAGCAGTTTAAACTCAGGGGGATATGGCAATCAGCCCCAGCATTTT.

This clonotype showed up many times. The rearrangement links TRBV20-1 to TRBJ2-3, with 8 bases aligning to TRBD2. From germline, CDR1 is DFQATT and CDR2 SNEGSKA (reference sequence). The CDR3 is made up of 14 amino acids. V lost 0 bases, J lost 9 bases, and 8 bases stayed unmatched. The CDR3 sequence: CSAREGLGQGTQYF. In DNA, the CDR3 is TGCAGTGCTAGAGAGGGACTAGGCCAGGGCACGCAGTATTTT.